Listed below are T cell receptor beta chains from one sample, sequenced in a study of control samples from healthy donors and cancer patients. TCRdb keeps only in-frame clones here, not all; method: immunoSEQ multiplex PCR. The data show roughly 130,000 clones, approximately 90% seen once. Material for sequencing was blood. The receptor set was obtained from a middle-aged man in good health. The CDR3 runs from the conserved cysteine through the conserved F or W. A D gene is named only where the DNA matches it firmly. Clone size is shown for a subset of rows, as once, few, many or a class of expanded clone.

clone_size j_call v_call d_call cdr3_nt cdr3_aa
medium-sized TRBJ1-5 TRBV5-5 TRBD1 TGTGCCAGCAGCTACGACAGGGCTGGCTACAATCAGCCCCAGCATTTT CASSYDRAGYNQPQHF
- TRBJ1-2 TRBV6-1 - TGTGCCAGCAGTGACCGGGTAAAAGGCTACACCTTC CASSDRVKGYTF
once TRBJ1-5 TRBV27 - TGTGCCAGTTCACAGGGTTACCAAAGCAATCAGCCCCAGCATTTT CASSQGYQSNQPQHF
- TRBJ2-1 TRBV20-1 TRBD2 TGCAGTGCTAGTCCCGGACTAGCGGGGGCCGTCTACGGCAATGAGCAGTTCTTC CSASPGLAGAVYGNEQFF
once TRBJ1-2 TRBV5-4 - TGTGCCAGCAGCTTGGTGGGCCAGTATGGCTACACCTTC CASSLVGQYGYTF
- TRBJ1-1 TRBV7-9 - TGTGCCAGCAGCTTCACCCAGGGAGGTACGGAGAGGCCTGAAGCTTTCTTT CASSFTQGGTERPEAFF
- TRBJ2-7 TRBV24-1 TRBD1 TGTGCCACCAGTGACGACAGGGACGAGCAGTACTTC CATSDDRDEQYF
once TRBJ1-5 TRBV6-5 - TGTGCCAGCAGCGGAGCGGAGGGAGGGAATCAGCCCCAGCATTTT CASSGAEGGNQPQHF
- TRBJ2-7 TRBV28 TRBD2 TGTGCCAGCAGTTTCGGGACTAGCGGGGGGGAAATCGAGCAGTACTTC CASSFGTSGGEIEQYF
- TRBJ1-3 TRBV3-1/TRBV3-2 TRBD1 TGTGCCAGCAGCCCCGGGACAGGAAGAAACACCATATATTTT CASSPGTGRNTIYF
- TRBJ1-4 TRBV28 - TGTGCCAGCAGCCAGACGGGGACTAATGAAAAACTGTTTTTT CASSQTGTNEKLFF
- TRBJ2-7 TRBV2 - TGTGCCAGCAGAAGGTTGGGCTACGAGCAGTACTTC CASRRLGYEQYF
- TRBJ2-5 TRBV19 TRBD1 TGTGCCAGTAGTGGGCAAGGGACAGGGTCGATAGAGACCCAGTACTTC CASSGQGTGSIETQYF
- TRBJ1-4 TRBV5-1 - TGCGCCAGCAGCTCCAGTAATGAAAAACTGTTTTTT CASSSSNEKLFF
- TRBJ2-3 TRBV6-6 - TGTGCCAGCAGTTACACTCAGAAAACCACAGATACGCAGTATTTT CASSYTQKTTDTQYF
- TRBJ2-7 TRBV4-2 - TGTGCCAGCAGCCAAGTGGGTTGGGAGAACGAGCAGTACTTC CASSQVGWENEQYF
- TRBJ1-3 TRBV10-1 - TGCGCCAGCAGTGAAACCCCAGGAAACACCATATATTTT CASSETPGNTIYF
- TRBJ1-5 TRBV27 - TGTGCCAGCAGTTTAATGTTTACAGGGTCTTTGGGGCCCCAGCATTTT CASSLMFTGSLGPQHF
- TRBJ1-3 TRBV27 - TGTGCCAGCAGTTCCCTTGGGGGCACGGGGGGAAACACCATATATTTT CASSSLGGTGGNTIYF
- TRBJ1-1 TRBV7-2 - TGTGCCAGCGATTTCGGCCGGGCTTACACTGAAGCTTTCTTT CASDFGRAYTEAFF
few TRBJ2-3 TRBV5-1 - TGCGCCAGCGGAGACATAAGGGGCTTTGATACGCAGTATTTT CASGDIRGFDTQYF
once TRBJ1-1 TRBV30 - TGTGCCTGGAGGTATTGGGGTGCCACTGAAGCTTTCTTT CAWRYWGATEAFF